A selection of T cell receptor beta chains follows, all from one sample in a study of OX40 agonist ivuxolimab in advanced cancers. Profiling relied on immunoSEQ multiplex PCR, and the TCRdb table lists in-frame clones only, not all of them. Of about 43,000 clones listed, approximately 83% were seen once; the top ten hold about 15%. This material consisted of CD4+ or CD8+ T cells sorted from blood, taken in a trial of the OX40 agonist ivuxolimab. Source of these receptors: an adult with an advanced solid tumor such as melanoma, head and neck, liver or kidney cancer. CDR3s leave out the opening cysteine and the closing phenylalanine or tryptophan.

J: TRBJ2-1; V: TRBV7-9; length: 14; CDR3: ASSTYRGSSYNEQF
J: TRBJ1-5; V: TRBV27; length: 16; CDR3: ASSSNGGYGYSNQPQH
J: TRBJ2-5; V: TRBV14; length: 10; CDR3: ASSRQKETQY
J: TRBJ1-5; V: TRBV2; length: 12; CDR3: ASSEGQGNQPQH
J: TRBJ2-3; V: TRBV7-6; length: 12; CDR3: ASSNQGGTDTQY
J: TRBJ2-7; V: TRBV5-1; length: 13; CDR3: ASSLDWGNSYEQY
J: TRBJ2-7; V: TRBV7-9; length: 13; CDR3: ASSLASGSPYEQY
J: TRBJ2-1; V: TRBV27; length: 14; CDR3: ASSAGTSGGYNEQF
J: TRBJ2-7; V: TRBV15; length: 12; CDR3: ATSREGDSILRY
J: TRBJ2-5; V: TRBV9; length: 13; CDR3: ASSVEASGSQTQY
J: TRBJ2-2; V: TRBV4-3; length: 13; CDR3: ASSRYHLGSGELF
J: TRBJ2-5; V: TRBV7-2; length: 13; CDR3: ASSLVVSGEETQY
J: TRBJ2-7; V: TRBV13; length: 13; CDR3: ASSLYGTGVYEQY
J: TRBJ1-1; V: TRBV5-1; length: 12; CDR3: ASSLYVPNTEAF
J: TRBJ2-3; V: TRBV30; length: 14; CDR3: AWTEGLTGATDTQY
J: TRBJ1-6; V: TRBV19; length: 13; CDR3: ASSIYPGLGSPLH
J: TRBJ2-1; V: TRBV4-1; length: 13; CDR3: ASSSLAGGYNEQF
J: TRBJ2-1; V: TRBV14; length: 14; CDR3: ASSQDLSSPYNEQF
J: TRBJ2-2; V: TRBV18; length: 10; CDR3: ASPTDTGELF
J: TRBJ1-4; V: TRBV4-1; length: 11; CDR3: ASSQGQWEKLF
J: TRBJ2-5; V: TRBV5-1; length: 13; CDR3: ASSPTSGGRETQY
J: TRBJ2-4; V: TRBV7-6; length: 12; CDR3: ASSLRGDENIQY
J: TRBJ2-1; V: TRBV6-5; length: 13; CDR3: ASSSSGTSYNEQF
J: TRBJ1-5; V: TRBV27; length: 14; CDR3: ASSQQSFYSNQPQH
J: TRBJ1-5; V: TRBV5-1; length: 12; CDR3: ASRDGLSNQPQH
J: TRBJ2-1; V: TRBV15; length: 14; CDR3: ATSGSAGGHSNEQF
J: TRBJ1-5; V: TRBV6-5; length: 11; CDR3: ASSYNFLQPQH
J: TRBJ2-7; V: TRBV4-3; length: 14; CDR3: ASSQILAGGSYEQY
J: TRBJ2-3; V: TRBV6-6; length: 11; CDR3: ASSDIHPDTQY
J: TRBJ1-1; V: TRBV28; length: 11; CDR3: ASSLGMNTEAF
J: TRBJ2-5; V: TRBV23-1; length: 12; CDR3: ASSQPGRQETQY
J: TRBJ2-1; V: TRBV10-1; length: 15; CDR3: ASSDGIERAASNEQF
J: TRBJ2-7; V: TRBV7-9; length: 12; CDR3: ASSSQDSDYEQY
J: TRBJ1-5; V: TRBV5-4; length: 14; CDR3: ASRPGQGVSHQPQH
J: TRBJ2-1; V: TRBV7-9; length: 13; CDR3: ASSWGLAGPPEQF
J: TRBJ1-2; V: TRBV4-1; length: 13; CDR3: ASSQAGQPNYGYA
J: TRBJ2-3; V: TRBV7-9; length: 15; CDR3: ASSLPYHAPSTDTQY
J: TRBJ1-5; V: TRBV19; length: 13; CDR3: ASTPAAYSNQPQH
J: TRBJ2-3; V: TRBV19; length: 13; CDR3: ASSGGTGGTDTQY
J: TRBJ1-1; V: TRBV7-9; length: 12; CDR3: ASSLIDGNTEAF